Listed here are 8 T cell receptor beta chains from one sample, sequenced in a study of a mutant IDH1 vaccine in newly diagnosed glioma. The data were produced by immunoSEQ multiplex PCR, yet TCRdb's version contains in-frame clones alone and is incomplete. Found here are fewer than 65,000 clones, roughly 80% of them singletons; the top ten hold 1.5% to 2%. Time point noted: baseline, week 1 (first vaccination visit). Documented treatment: pre-vaccination baseline after standard-of-care therapy. Sequences were derived from PBMCs, sampled from a glioma patient treated with radiotherapy, temozolomide or both. Every receptor here comes from a woman aged 40 to 55 with glioma.

V gene TRBV15 combines with J gene TRBJ1-4; no clear D gene. This CDR3 region has 14 residues. Germline loops: CDR1 LNHNV, CDR2 YYDKDF (reference sequence). V lost 5 bases to trimming and J lost 1 base, with 8 bases between them. The CDR3 is CATSLIGTNEKLFF. CDR3 DNA: TGTGCCACCAGCCTCATAGGAACTAATGAAAAACTGTTTTTT.

The chain recombines TRBV7-2 with TRBJ2-5, with TRBD1 matching over 9 bases. J gave up 3 bases and V 4 bases, and 3 bases lay outside the gene matches. The CDR3 length is 14 residues. Germline CDR1 SGHTA, CDR2 FQGNSA. The CDR3 protein is CASSSRTGEETQYF. The CDR3 DNA sequence: TGTGCCAGCAGCTCCAGGACAGGGGAAGAGACCCAGTACTTC.

This clone was detected only a few times. J is TRBJ2-2 and V is TRBV7-2; 10 bases are a match to TRBD2. With V trimmed by 2 bases and J by 3 bases, 12 bases remained unmatched. The CDR3 is 19 residues long. Germline V gene lookup returns CDR1 SGHTA and CDR2 FQGNSA. The CDR3 region is CASSLRGAIGTSDTGELFF. For the CDR3, the DNA is TGTGCCAGCAGCTTACGAGGGGCGATAGGGACTAGCGACACCGGGGAGCTGTTTTTT.

This chain connects TRBV18 to TRBJ1-1; D may be TRBD1 (6 bases). Germline V lookup: CDR1 KGHSH, CDR2 LQKENI. Trimming removed 6 bases from V and 1 base from J, with 15 bases in between. This CDR3 contains 15 residues. The DNA for the CDR3 is TGTGCCAGCTCCCGGGACACTACCCGGAACACTGAAGCTTTCTTT. This translates into CASSRDTTRNTEAFF.

This clone was detected only a few times. The chain carries TRBV6-1 and TRBJ1-1; TRBD1 aligns across 8 bases. The V gene's germline CDR1 is MNHNS and CDR2 SASEGT. The CDR3 has 13 residues. Trimming took 5 bases from V and 4 from J; bases not matched to a gene: 3. CDR3 in amino acids: CASSRQGTTEAFF. The CDR3 DNA reads as TGTGCCAGCAGTAGACAGGGGACCACTGAAGCTTTCTTT.

V usage is TRBV10-3 and J usage is TRBJ1-5; the match to TRBD1 covers 8 bases. V shed 6 bases and J 3 bases; nucleotides not matched to a gene: 4. The germline CDR1 and CDR2 sequences are ENHRY and SYGVKD. The CDR3 has 14 residues. The CDR3 DNA sequence: TGTGCCATCAGACCGACAGGGGTCAATCAGCCCCAGCATTTT. Translating gives CAIRPTGVNQPQHF.

This chain joins TRBV4-1 and TRBJ2-1, with D possibly being TRBD2 (6 bases). Germline V gene data show CDR1 as MGHRA and CDR2 as YSYEKL. Trimming removed 0 bases at V and 8 bases at J, with 17 bases between. The length of the CDR3 is 16 residues. The CDR3 protein is CASSQDLQGGGDEQFF. The DNA for the CDR3 is TGCGCCAGCAGCCAAGATCTGCAGGGAGGTGGGGATGAGCAGTTCTTC.

The chain links TRBV7-9 to TRBJ1-2; TRBD1 agrees at 7 bases. Looked up from germline, CDR1 is SEHNR and CDR2 is FQNEAQ (reference sequence). Trimming cost V 4 bases and J 8 bases; bases outside gene matches: 7. The CDR3 has 13 amino acids. The CDR3 spells CASSSGGGRGYTF. CDR3 DNA: TGTGCCAGCAGCTCAGGGGGGGGCCGGGGCTACACCTTC.